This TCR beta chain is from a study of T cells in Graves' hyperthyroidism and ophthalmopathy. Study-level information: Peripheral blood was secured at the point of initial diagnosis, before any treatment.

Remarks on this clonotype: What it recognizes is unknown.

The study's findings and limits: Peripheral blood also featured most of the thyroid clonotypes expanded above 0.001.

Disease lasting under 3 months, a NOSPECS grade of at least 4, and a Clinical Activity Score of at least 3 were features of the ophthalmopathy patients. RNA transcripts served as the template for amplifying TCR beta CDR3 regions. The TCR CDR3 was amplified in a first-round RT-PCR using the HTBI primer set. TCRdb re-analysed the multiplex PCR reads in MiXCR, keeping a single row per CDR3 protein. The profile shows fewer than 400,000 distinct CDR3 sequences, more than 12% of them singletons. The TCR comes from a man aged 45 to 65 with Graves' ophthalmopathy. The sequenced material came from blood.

CDR3 sequence: CASSVSGTPVAGELFF. DNA for the CDR3: TGTGCCAGCAGCGTTTCCGGGACACCTGTGGCCGGGGAGCTGTTTTTT. This chain links TRBV7-2 with TRBJ2-2; D is perhaps TRBD1 (6 bases). This CDR3 comprises 16 residues. Germline values: CDR1 SGHTA, CDR2 FQGNSA. Trimming removed 5 bases at V and 6 bases at J, with 19 bases between.